A selection of T cell receptor beta chains follows, all from one sample in a study of CD8+CD57+ T cells in acquired aplastic anemia. From the reads, TCRdb called clonotypes with MiXCR, one entry per CDR3 protein. The top ten hold 2.5% to 3.5% of the sample, which has 180,000 or so distinct CDR3 sequences, 46% seen once. Material for sequencing was sorted CD4+, CD8+, or CD8+CD57+ T cells (not recorded which) from PBMCs. The receptors come from a human donor in good health. CDR3s include the opening cysteine and the closing phenylalanine or tryptophan. Rows give clone size only sometimes, using once, few, many, or a class for an expanded clone.

clone_size v_call cdr3_aa
- TRBV28 CASGLVSYNEQFF
many TRBV6-1 CASSRGGGSTYEQYF
once TRBV29-1 CSVEEMYYGYTF
many TRBV7-2 CASSLWVNSPLHF
- TRBV19 CASRAHPVNTEAFF
many TRBV3-1 CASSQVREQYF
- TRBV2 CASTRLAGGGEQFF
- TRBV4-2 CASSLELAGGPYEQFF
- TRBV7-6 CASSLTRVTQYF
many TRBV5-4 CASSLAVTSGRGGNEQFF
many TRBV20-1 CSARDDWAGGAEQYF
- TRBV20-1 CSAKTSVGTDTQYF
many TRBV7-9 CASSITGNQGETQYF
- TRBV19 CASTSLGTDGQETQYF
- TRBV7-3 CASSPGLTGELFF
- TRBV19 CASTPKNHLDQPQHF
- TRBV6-1 CASNLDRGSRQYF
- TRBV15 CATSEGLGQGYEQFF
once TRBV2 CASSEAVGREDEQYF
- TRBV6-1 CASGLAGGYNEQFF
- TRBV24-1 CATSDSTGLGKTQYF
- TRBV19 CASSNSGYYEQYF
many TRBV24-1 CATSHGQAGQPQHF
- TRBV9 CASSPFGSTDTQYF
- TRBV15 CATSRDTGQGEETQYF
many TRBV5-1 CASSLAGRNLPQEQYF
- TRBV29-1 CSGGSGRADNEQLF
- TRBV9 CASSVGQGRGTGNTIYF
- TRBV14 CASSTLRRGGAEQYF
many TRBV25-1 CASSEMNRAYEQYF
- TRBV7-2 CASSLSMTGDYERYF
many TRBV7-9 CASSAESVTEAFF
few TRBV7-7 CASSKQGASSGELFF
- TRBV19 CASSSTGVQTEAFF
- TRBV9 CASSPFPLCSYNEQFF
- TRBV10-2 CASSPGLVGRTQYF
few TRBV6-1 CASSVLRLSNYGYTF
- TRBV7-3 CASSVTGTGGLFF
- TRBV6-5 CASNWGQSNEKLFF
- TRBV25-1 CASRESQRPPYEQYF
many TRBV12-3/TRBV12-4 CASRQDTGGENQPQHF
- TRBV2 CASSEFTDGAAFF
- TRBV29-1 CSVEDTGGVRNEQFF
- TRBV2 CASSGQGGGYEQYF
once TRBV2 CASRGREKLFF
- TRBV30 CAWSPGGNSPLHF
many TRBV20-1 CSARHTTSSYNSPLHF
many TRBV3-1 CASSQERRGYTF
- TRBV11-2 CASSARDGQAASPLHF
many TRBV12-3/TRBV12-4 CASTLDGNTEAFF
many TRBV4-3 CASSQDTDRGTGYTF
many TRBV20-1 CSARAGGNEQFF
many TRBV29-1 CSVPTGGNYGYTF
many TRBV20-1 CSARDYPWGRVMSYEQYF
- TRBV10-2 CASSLDPGEGQETQYF
many TRBV12-3/TRBV12-4 CASRRGGRTYEQYF
- TRBV7-3 CASSLEGGQTFSYEQYF